A selection of T cell receptor beta chains follows, all from one sample in a study of cytomegalovirus exposure and HLA in healthy donors. The data were produced by immunoSEQ multiplex PCR, yet TCRdb's version contains in-frame clones alone and is incomplete. The table includes more than 80,000 clones, 64% detected once. The material sequenced was PBMCs. The origin of the receptors is a man in his sixties in good health and CMV-seronegative. CDR3s include the opening cysteine and the closing phenylalanine or tryptophan. Fields, in order: J gene, D gene, V gene, clone size, CDR3 DNA, CDR3 protein. A D gene is named only where the DNA matches it firmly. Clone size is not always given. Where it is, it says once, few, many or a class for expanded clones.

TRBJ1-4 TRBD1 TRBV18 . TGTGCCAGCTCACCCGGGACAGGGGAGCATGAAAAACTGTTTTTT CASSPGTGEHEKLFF
TRBJ2-5 TRBD1 TRBV2 . TGTGCCAGCAGTGCGGACAGGGGGGAGACCCAGTACTTC CASSADRGETQYF
TRBJ2-7 TRBD2 TRBV6-1 . TGTGCCAGCTACCTAGCGGGGGCCTACGAGCAGTACTTC CASYLAGAYEQYF
TRBJ2-5 TRBD2 TRBV4-1 . TGCGCCAGCAGCCAAGCCTCGAGGGCTAGCGGGAGGGCCTGGGGAGAGACCCAGTACTTC CASSQASRASGRAWGETQYF
TRBJ1-2 . TRBV28 . TGTGCCAGCAGTTATGGTAGGCAGGGGCAAGGCTACACCTTC CASSYGRQGQGYTF
TRBJ1-2 . TRBV19 . TGTGCCAGTAGTATAGACCTCGGGACAACGGTCTATGGCTACACCTTC CASSIDLGTTVYGYTF
TRBJ1-2 TRBD1 TRBV4-1 . TGCGCCAGCAGCCAAGTCCCCGGGGGACAGGGAAAATATGGCTACACCTTC CASSQVPGGQGKYGYTF
TRBJ2-7 . TRBV29-1 . TGCAGCGCCCTGATCCTCGGAGCCTACGAGCAGTACTTC CSALILGAYEQYF
TRBJ1-5 . TRBV6-5 . TGTGCCAGCAGGGCTTCGGGGGTTCAGCCCCAGCATTTT CASRASGVQPQHF
TRBJ2-3 TRBD2 TRBV29-1 . TGCAGCGTGCCTCTAGCGGCTAGCACAGATACGCAGTATTTT CSVPLAASTDTQYF
TRBJ2-1 TRBD1 TRBV5-1 . TGCGCCAGCAGTGGAGGGGCACAGGGGGCGGGCGAGCAGTTCTTC CASSGGAQGAGEQFF
TRBJ1-2 . TRBV6-1 few TGTGCCAGCAGTGCTTTGGAGGGAAGGGGTTGGCCTCCTAACTATGGCTACACCTTC CASSALEGRGWPPNYGYTF
TRBJ2-5 TRBD2 TRBV14 . TGTGCCAGCAGCCAAGGTCGACTAGCGGGGGGGCTCGGAGAGACCCAGTACTTC CASSQGRLAGGLGETQYF
TRBJ1-2 . TRBV5-1 . TGCGCCAGCAGCTTTGAGACACCGAACTATGGCTACACCTTC CASSFETPNYGYTF
TRBJ2-2 TRBD2 TRBV5-1 . TGCGCCAGCAGCTTGGCCGTGGGGGGGAGCACCGGGGAGCTGTTTTTT CASSLAVGGSTGELFF
TRBJ1-5 . TRBV21-1 . TGTGCCAGCAGCATCAGGGGTTTCGGCAATCAGCCCCAGCATTTT CASSIRGFGNQPQHF
TRBJ2-7 . TRBV27 . TGTGCCAGCAACCAGGGCTACGAGCAGTACTTC CASNQGYEQYF
TRBJ2-6 . TRBV5-1 . TGCGCCAGCAGCTTGTACTCAGGCCTTACCTCTGGGGCCAACGTCCTGACTTTC CASSLYSGLTSGANVLTF
TRBJ1-3 TRBD1 TRBV6-1 . TGTGCCAGCAGTGGAAACAGGGGGACGCGGAACACCATATATTTT CASSGNRGTRNTIYF
TRBJ2-2 . TRBV12-1 once TGTGCCAGCAGCTTTTATCCTAGCGGGAGATTAACCGGGGAGCTGTTTTTT CASSFYPSGRLTGELFF
TRBJ2-5 . TRBV27 once TGTGCCAGCAGTTTTGGGGCAAACACGGCTGGGGAGACCCAGTACTTC CASSFGANTAGETQYF
TRBJ2-3 . TRBV5-1 . TGCGCCAGCAGCTTACAACCCCACGGCACAGATACGCAGTATTTT CASSLQPHGTDTQYF
TRBJ2-7 TRBD1 TRBV2 . TGTGCCAAAAGGACAGGGCTCGAGCAGTACTTC CAKRTGLEQYF
TRBJ1-2 . TRBV2 . TGTGCCAGCAGTGAAGCCGGCGGAAACTATGGCTACACCTTC CASSEAGGNYGYTF
TRBJ1-1 . TRBV7-8 . TGTGCCAGCAGCTTAGTGACAGGCGGGAGGGACACTGAAGCTTTCTTT CASSLVTGGRDTEAFF
TRBJ2-1 . TRBV2 . TGTGCCAGCAACGAAGGAGACCGGATCCAATACAATGAGCAGTTCTTC CASNEGDRIQYNEQFF
TRBJ1-1 TRBD1 TRBV5-1 once TGCGCCAGCACGCGGACAGGGGACACTGAGGCTTTCTTT CASTRTGDTEAFF
TRBJ2-2 . TRBV6-5 . TGTGCCAGCAGTGCCTCAGGCGGGGCCGGGGAGCTGTTTTTT CASSASGGAGELFF
TRBJ1-5 TRBD1 TRBV12-5 few TGTGCTAGTGGCAATGATGGGACAGGGGGCCGCAATCAGCCCCAGCATTTT CASGNDGTGGRNQPQHF
TRBJ2-6 . TRBV27 . TGTGCCAGCAGCCGTAAAGGGGGTGACTCTGGGGCCAACGTCCTGACTTTC CASSRKGGDSGANVLTF
TRBJ2-3 TRBD2 TRBV7-6 . TGTGCCAGCAGCCTCGGGACTAGCGGGGAGGATACGCAGTATTTT CASSLGTSGEDTQYF
TRBJ1-2 . TRBV7-9 once TGTGCCAGCAGCACAGGAACGAAAGGCTACACCTTC CASSTGTKGYTF
TRBJ1-1 . TRBV9 . TGTGCCAGCAGCACCAACCCGACAGGCGCTGAAGCTTTCTTT CASSTNPTGAEAFF
TRBJ2-5 . TRBV6-6 . TGTGCCAGCATGTCCCCAGGGCTCCAAGAGACCCAGTACTTC CASMSPGLQETQYF
TRBJ2-7 . TRBV5-1 . TGCGCCAGCAGCCCAGCGGCGGCCTACGAGCAGTACTTC CASSPAAAYEQYF
TRBJ2-5 TRBD2 TRBV7-3 . TGTGCCAGCAGCCCAACGGGGGGGCTGGGGGAGACCCAGTACTTC CASSPTGGLGETQYF
TRBJ2-1 TRBD1 TRBV7-3 . TGTGCCAGCGGTAGGACAGGGAGCAATGAGCAGTTCTTC CASGRTGSNEQFF
TRBJ1-2 TRBD1 TRBV7-9 . TGTGCCAGCAGCTCCGGGACAGGGGGTTACTATGGCTACACCTTC CASSSGTGGYYGYTF
TRBJ2-3 . TRBV2 . TGTGCCAGCAGTGAAATCGGTTACGGGACTAGCACAGATACGCAGTATTTT CASSEIGYGTSTDTQYF
TRBJ2-3 TRBD2 TRBV7-9 few TGTGCCAGCAGCTTTCCTAGCGGGAAAGAGGGCACAGATACGCAGTATTTT CASSFPSGKEGTDTQYF
TRBJ2-1 TRBD2 TRBV18 . TGTGCCAGCTCACCACCTAGCGGGATAGGTGATGAGCAGTTCTTC CASSPPSGIGDEQFF
TRBJ2-1 TRBD2 TRBV7-2 few TGTGCCAGCAGCCCCCGTAGCGGGAGGACAGGGAATGAGCAGTTCTTC CASSPRSGRTGNEQFF
TRBJ2-5 . TRBV18 . TGTGCCAGCTCACCACCGAGTGAAGAGACCCAGTACTTC CASSPPSEETQYF
TRBJ1-1 . TRBV18 . TGTGCCAGCTCAGACGGGACACCGGGAGGTACTGAAGCTTTCTTT CASSDGTPGGTEAFF
TRBJ1-2 TRBD1 TRBV7-6 . TGTGCCAGCAGCCGCTTAAGACTCGCGGGGACAGGCGTGCGAGTCTATGGCTACACCTTC CASSRLRLAGTGVRVYGYTF
TRBJ2-2 TRBD2 TRBV15 . TGTGCCACCAGCTGGGGCCTAGCGGGGGGAAGAACCGGGGAGCTGTTTTTT CATSWGLAGGRTGELFF
TRBJ2-5 TRBD2 TRBV5-6 . TGTGCCAGCAGCTTTTCCGACGGCGGGGGGGAGACCCAGTACTTC CASSFSDGGGETQYF
TRBJ1-2 TRBD1 TRBV7-9 few TGTGCCAGCAGCTCGTTTACCGGGACAGGGAGACCTTCTAACTATGGCTACACCTTC CASSSFTGTGRPSNYGYTF
TRBJ1-5 TRBD1 TRBV28 . TGTGCCAGCAGTTTATGGGTGAGCAACAGGGGGCAAAGGGATCAGCCCCAGCATTTT CASSLWVSNRGQRDQPQHF
TRBJ2-1 TRBD2 TRBV7-3 . TGTGCCAGCAGCTCCAATGGGGCTAGCGGGCGTAATGAGCAGTTCTTC CASSSNGASGRNEQFF
TRBJ2-7 . TRBV4-2 few TGTGCCAGCAGCCAAGGTTTTAGAGACTACGAGCAGTACTTC CASSQGFRDYEQYF